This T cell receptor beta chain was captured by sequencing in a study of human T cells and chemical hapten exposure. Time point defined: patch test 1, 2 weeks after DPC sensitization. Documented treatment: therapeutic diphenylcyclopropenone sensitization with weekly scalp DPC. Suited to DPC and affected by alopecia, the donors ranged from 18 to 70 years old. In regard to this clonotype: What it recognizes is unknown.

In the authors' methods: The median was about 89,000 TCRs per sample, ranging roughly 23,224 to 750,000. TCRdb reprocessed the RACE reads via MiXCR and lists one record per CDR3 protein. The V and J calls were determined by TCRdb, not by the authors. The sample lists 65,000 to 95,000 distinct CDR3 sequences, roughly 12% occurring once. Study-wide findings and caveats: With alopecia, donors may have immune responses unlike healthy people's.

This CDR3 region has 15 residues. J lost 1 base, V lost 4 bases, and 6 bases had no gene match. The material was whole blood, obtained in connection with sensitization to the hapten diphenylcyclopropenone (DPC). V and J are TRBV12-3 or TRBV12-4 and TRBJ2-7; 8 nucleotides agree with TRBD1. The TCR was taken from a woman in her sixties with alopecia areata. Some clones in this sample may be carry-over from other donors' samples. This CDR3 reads CASSSSGQGSYEQYF. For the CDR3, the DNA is TGTGCCAGCAGTTCCTCCGGACAGGGATCCTACGAGCAGTACTTC.